This T cell receptor (beta chain) was recorded in a study of T-cell memory formation after mild COVID-19. Findings and limits, study-wide: In second-wave clones peaking day 37, SARS-CoV-2 specificity remained unconfirmed. Pre-infection memory held some responding clones, suggesting pre-existing cross-reactive T cells responded.

From the 5' RACE reads, TCRdb called clonotypes with MiXCR, one entry per CDR3 protein. The data hold fewer than 450,000 distinct CDR3 sequences, with roughly 24% observed a single time. Details on this clonotype: Its antigen is as yet unknown.

The clonotype comes from an adult woman who had mild COVID-19 (a few samples of this study predate the infection). Cell type and time point are not known. Sequencing was carried out using PBMCs or a T cell subset sorted from them (not recorded which).

In DNA, the CDR3 is TGTGCCAGCAGCGGGGTAGTTAGGGGGCCTGGACCCCCAGATACGCAGTATTTT. Protein: CASSGVVRGPGPPDTQYF. The rearrangement uses TRBV7-9 and TRBJ2-3; TRBD1 matches 7 bases. CDR3 length: 18 residues. Germline CDR1 and CDR2: SEHNR and FQNEAQ (reference sequence). Losses at the gene ends were 5 bases for V and 4 bases for J; bases not matched to a gene: 18.